This is a list of T cell receptor beta chains from one sample in a study of identifying expanded T cells in peripheral blood. Sequenced by immunoSEQ multiplex PCR; TCRdb stores in-frame clones only, minus some. The repertoire consists of tens of thousands of clones, with about four fifths occurring once and the leading ten covering 15% to 20%. Material: blood. The receptor set was obtained from a person between 18 and 75 years old in good health. The CDR3 runs from the conserved cysteine through the conserved F or W. Only some rows state a clone size, as once, few, many or a class for expanded clones.

clone size	V gene	CDR3 protein
.	TRBV7-8	CASSLGARGRETQYF
.	TRBV6-1	CASNPIRTASYEQYF
.	TRBV5-1	CASSLDTSGRYEQFF
.	TRBV18	CASSPPGQGPYEQYF
medium-sized	TRBV27	CASSFSTGELFF
.	TRBV6-9	CASSSRVGYTF
.	TRBV4-3	CASSQEAHYEQYF
few	TRBV7-3	CASSLSGAGGHTGELFF
.	TRBV15	CATSSQGGSGYNEQFF
.	TRBV18	CASSPRQGLGLEQYF
.	TRBV5-4	CASSINGALGDTQYF
.	TRBV7-3	CASSPTGIPNTGELFF
.	TRBV28	CASSLEFSDEAFF
.	TRBV7-9	CASSLVSSYNEQFF
.	TRBV14	CASSLQGGSTEAFF